Below, one T cell receptor beta chain is given with its context. This clone has a handful of counts. Its antigen remains undetermined. Per-nucleotide qualities are absent, and no much larger clonotype sits a single base away. Ends trimmed: V by 5 bases, J by 2 bases; bases unmatched to a gene: 8. The CDR1 and CDR2 encoded by the germline V gene (reference sequence) are MNHEY and SMNVEV. Spanning cysteine to phenylalanine, the CDR3 consists of 16 amino acids. Of all the DNA, just the CDR3 is kept, 48 bases in frame from base 1. Library preparation used PCR. Sequencing instrument: Illumina HiSeq 4000. High-throughput sequencing was used to profile the TCR beta-chain CDR3 region of each patient. In the original analysis: CDR3 differences across clinicopathological groups were used to build a classifier for discriminating distant-metastatic papillary thyroid cancer patients. The Shannon index was used to assess repertoire diversity, and the Morisita-Horn index was used to assess tumor-blood repertoire similarity. TCRdb itself trimmed the public reads at Q25 with fastp, ran MiXCR and retained productive beta chains. The V and J calls here are based on TCRdb, not the publication. Counted in this sample were around 19,000 clones; approximately 40% of them appeared once. In total, the top ten clones hold 29% of the sample.

This specimen belongs to a study of metastatic and nonmetastatic thyroid tumors (dated by TCRdb to about 2020). For the wider study: Repertoires were compared across peripheral blood and tumor or nodule tissue samples from malignant and benign thyroid patients.

Study-level results and caveats: TCR beta diversity was reported as significantly higher in malignant tumors than in benign nodules, in both blood and tumor samples.

None of the patients had been given any treatment before thyroid surgery. The study retrospectively analysed patient clinical samples collected from about 2012 to 2019 using T-cell receptor beta sequencing. Sequences were obtained from tumor tissue. This chain joins TRBV27 to TRBJ1-2; TRBD1 matches 10 bases in the middle. This clonotype originated in a female donor with papillary thyroid cancer or a benign thyroid nodule (not recorded which). Some clones in this sample may be carry-over from other donors' samples. The DNA reads as follows: TGTGCCAGCAGTCGCCGACAGGGGGCGAAGAACTATGGCTACACCTTC. This yields the protein CASSRRQGAKNYGYTF.